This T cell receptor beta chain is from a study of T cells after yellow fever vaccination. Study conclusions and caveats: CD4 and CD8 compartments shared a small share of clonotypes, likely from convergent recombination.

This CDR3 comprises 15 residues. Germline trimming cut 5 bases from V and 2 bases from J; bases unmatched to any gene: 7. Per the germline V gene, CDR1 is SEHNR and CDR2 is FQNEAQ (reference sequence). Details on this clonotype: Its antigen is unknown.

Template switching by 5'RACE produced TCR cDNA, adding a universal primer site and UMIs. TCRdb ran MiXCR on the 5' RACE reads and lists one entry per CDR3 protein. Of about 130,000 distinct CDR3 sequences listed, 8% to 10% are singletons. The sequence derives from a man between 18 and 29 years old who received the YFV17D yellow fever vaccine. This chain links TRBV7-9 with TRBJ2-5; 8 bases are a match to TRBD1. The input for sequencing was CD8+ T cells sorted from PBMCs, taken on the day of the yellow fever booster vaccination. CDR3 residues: CASSPRDRLQETQYF. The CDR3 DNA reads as TGTGCCAGCAGCCCGAGGGACAGGCTACAAGAGACCCAGTACTTC.